This T cell receptor (beta chain) emerged from a study of T cell clonality in common variable immunodeficiency. Findings and caveats of the study: In common variable immunodeficiency, TCR beta chains reportedly carried fewer deletions and N-nucleotide insertions.

Sequenced by immunoSEQ multiplex PCR; TCRdb stores in-frame clones only, minus some. This set yields over 25,000 clones and no singletons; the top ten hold 29%. Germline CDR1 and CDR2: MNHEY and SVGEGT. The CDR3 totals 15 residues. The trim removed 6 bases at V and 5 bases at J, leaving 8 bases unmatched. Both groups were predominantly of Caucasian heritage. About this clone: Its antigen remains unidentified. The CDR3 goes on 3 residues after the read ends, and that part is filled in from the germline J gene.

Sequenced: peripheral blood mononuclear cells. The chain couples TRBV6-2 or TRBV6-3 to TRBJ1-5; 9 bases align to TRBD1. This sequence originates from a human donor with common variable immunodeficiency. Incomplete CDR3 DNA: TGTGCCAGCAGAATCCCGGGACAGGGTTATCAGCCC. As protein: CASRIPGQGYQP. The CDR3 in full is CASRIPGQGYQPQHF.